This record covers a single TCR beta chain. What it binds is unknown. These data belong to a study of immune evolution from preneoplasia to lung adenocarcinoma. Study-level findings and limits: From normal lung to invasive adenocarcinoma, top clone frequencies appeared to decrease.

TCRdb's copy holds only in-frame clones and misses some; the assay was immunoSEQ multiplex PCR. The sample contains 37,000 or so clones, 74% of which appear only once. The CDR3 consists of 14 residues. Trimming removed 4 bases from V and 2 bases from J, with 13 bases in between. Germline V gene data show CDR1 as SGDLS and CDR2 as YYNGEE. Two lung cancer pathologists independently confirmed each histologic diagnosis. Nucleic acids came from premalignant or tumor cells enriched by macro-dissection. The sequence derives from a person aged 55 to 69 with lung adenocarcinoma. Sequenced: FFPE invasive lung adenocarcinoma tissue. The chain is built from TRBV9 and TRBJ2-7, with D possibly matching TRBD1 (6 bases). In DNA form, the CDR3 reads TGTGCCAGCAGCCCCGGACAGCTCGCCTACGAGCAGTACTTC. Protein: CASSPGQLAYEQYF.